A selection of T cell receptor beta chains follows, all from one sample in a study of OX40 agonist ivuxolimab in advanced cancers. The assay was immunoSEQ multiplex PCR, and TCRdb's table has in-frame clones only and misses some. The sample holds about 19,000 clones, about four fifths seen once. The sequences come from CD4+ or CD8+ T cells sorted from blood, collected in a trial of the OX40 agonist ivuxolimab. These receptors were collected from an adult with an advanced solid tumor such as melanoma, head and neck, liver or kidney cancer. The conserved cysteine and the conserved F or W are not part of the CDR3 here.

V: TRBV18; length: 9; J: TRBJ2-1; CDR3: ASSPSDEQF
V: TRBV15; length: 12; J: TRBJ2-1; CDR3: ATSRARSINEQF
V: TRBV4-1; length: 14; J: TRBJ1-1; CDR3: ASSQDRVAGTGEAF
V: TRBV29-1; length: 12; J: TRBJ1-5; CDR3: SVGLGTANQPQH
V: TRBV29-1; length: 10; J: TRBJ1-4; CDR3: SGTGYEEKLF
V: TRBV25-1; length: 14; J: TRBJ2-3; CDR3: ASSEVSRWGTDTQY
V: TRBV11-2; length: 13; J: TRBJ2-1; CDR3: ASSSWGTFHNEQF
V: TRBV19; length: 9; J: TRBJ2-7; CDR3: ASSFERGQY
V: TRBV11-1; length: 10; J: TRBJ2-2; CDR3: ASSLAGRELF
V: TRBV15; length: 14; J: TRBJ2-7; CDR3: ATSRGVSTLAYEQY
V: TRBV4-1; length: 13; J: TRBJ2-1; CDR3: ASSLQERRRNEQF
V: TRBV2; length: 14; J: TRBJ1-1; CDR3: ASKSSLDRGSTEAF
V: TRBV2; length: 13; J: TRBJ2-1; CDR3: ASRALGGGSNEQF
V: TRBV30; length: 10; J: TRBJ2-7; CDR3: AWSVRLGLET
V: TRBV5-1; length: 12; J: TRBJ2-6; CDR3: ASSPEAGANVLT
V: TRBV6-1; length: 15; J: TRBJ1-5; CDR3: ASSDRGQHLSNQPQH
V: TRBV5-1; length: 11; J: TRBJ1-2; CDR3: ASSLGEDYGYT
V: TRBV7-2; length: 13; J: TRBJ2-7; CDR3: ASSLEEGGPWEQY
V: TRBV27; length: 15; J: TRBJ2-3; CDR3: ASSLWAGGSSTDTQY
V: TRBV15; length: 12; J: TRBJ1-1; CDR3: ATRGGTANTEAF
V: TRBV7-9; length: 8; J: TRBJ2-7; CDR3: ASSPDEQY
V: TRBV10-3; length: 14; J: TRBJ2-7; CDR3: ATVPSDVDGTYEQY
V: TRBV6-6; length: 10; J: TRBJ1-5; CDR3: ASRDESQPQH
V: TRBV5-4; length: 12; J: TRBJ1-2; CDR3: ASSLDMGVYGYT
V: TRBV13; length: 18; J: TRBJ2-3; CDR3: ASSPSGAGDVLASTDTQY
V: TRBV6-6; length: 14; J: TRBJ2-1; CDR3: ASSYRGRESYNEQF
V: TRBV4-2; length: 14; J: TRBJ1-1; CDR3: ASSFHLRGSNTEAF
V: TRBV7-9; length: 14; J: TRBJ2-3; CDR3: ASSLVGTGGRDTQY
V: TRBV7-9; length: 9; J: TRBJ2-1; CDR3: ASSLGNEQF
V: TRBV30; length: 11; J: TRBJ2-2; CDR3: AWDNWVPGELF
V: TRBV29-1; length: 14; J: TRBJ2-1; CDR3: SVDGTSGSSYNEQF
V: TRBV6-1; length: 13; J: TRBJ2-1; CDR3: ASSDRDNPYNEQF
V: TRBV5-6; length: 11; J: TRBJ2-3; CDR3: ASLFAVTDTQY
V: TRBV6-5; length: 14; J: TRBJ2-3; CDR3: ASSSGLAGALVAQY
V: TRBV7-9; length: 13; J: TRBJ2-3; CDR3: ASSLRDRGTDTQY
V: TRBV6-5; length: 13; J: TRBJ2-1; CDR3: ASSSIEDRRGEQF
V: TRBV21-1; length: 14; J: TRBJ1-1; CDR3: ASSKVWGSGGTEAF
V: TRBV5-1; length: 13; J: TRBJ2-5; CDR3: ASSLTEAFPGTQY
V: TRBV13; length: 12; J: TRBJ1-2; CDR3: ASSSRGGTYGYT
V: TRBV13; length: 14; J: TRBJ2-1; CDR3: ASSLGLGLAGVEQF
V: TRBV4-1; length: 14; J: TRBJ1-2; CDR3: ASSQGARRANYGYT
V: TRBV30; length: 10; J: TRBJ1-6; CDR3: AWSVGDSPLH
V: TRBV7-9; length: 12; J: TRBJ2-2; CDR3: ASSPIGGIGELF
V: TRBV4-2; length: 19; J: TRBJ1-3; CDR3: ASSQDPVLIDGGTLGNTIY
V: TRBV7-9; length: 9; J: TRBJ2-1; CDR3: ASSYKLEQF
V: TRBV10-3; length: 12; J: TRBJ2-5; CDR3: ATVGGRFEETQY
V: TRBV6-5; length: 11; J: TRBJ2-1; CDR3: ASSYSKRSEQF
V: TRBV28; length: 12; J: TRBJ1-5; CDR3: ASSWGVVRQPQH
V: TRBV9; length: 11; J: TRBJ1-1; CDR3: ASSVARNTEAF
V: TRBV27; length: 14; J: TRBJ2-3; CDR3: ASSVMRLASTDTQY
V: TRBV7-9; length: 11; J: TRBJ1-2; CDR3: ASSVDRGNGYT
V: TRBV7-8; length: 12; J: TRBJ2-5; CDR3: ASSLVPLGETQY
V: TRBV10-2; length: 12; J: TRBJ1-6; CDR3: ASAGANYNSPLH
V: TRBV5-1; length: 13; J: TRBJ1-3; CDR3: ASRNDRGGGNTIY
V: TRBV7-8; length: 12; J: TRBJ1-6; CDR3: ASSRDSIGSPLH
V: TRBV19; length: 10; J: TRBJ2-1; CDR3: ASRGRYNEQF
V: TRBV4-1; length: 13; J: TRBJ1-1; CDR3: ASSQDRAPNTEAF
V: TRBV6-5; length: 11; J: TRBJ1-2; CDR3: ASSDGIADGYT
V: TRBV28; length: 14; J: TRBJ2-1; CDR3: ASSPLRLGLYNEQF